This T cell receptor (beta chain) was captured in a study of early T cells in non-severe SARS-CoV-2 infection. Study conclusions and caveats: Matches to VDJdb favored anti-spike CD8 responses and missed private and CD4 specificities.

Germline values: CDR1 SGHTA, CDR2 FQGNSA. The ends were cut back, 5 bases at V and 13 bases at J, with 18 bases in the middle. The CDR3 runs 14 residues. Remarks on this clonotype: Its target is not known.

TCRdb fed the 5' RACE reads into MiXCR, producing one record per CDR3 protein. The table includes about 42,000 distinct CDR3 sequences, approximately 7.1% detected once. The chain combines TRBV7-2 with TRBJ1-6; the D gene is possibly TRBD1 (5 bases). The TCR originated in an adult who was a healthcare worker with PCR-confirmed SARS-CoV-2 infection or an uninfected control (not recorded which). Material for sequencing was whole blood. The CDR3 DNA follows: TGTGCCAGCAGCCACATGACAGCCTTGGGTCCCCTCCACTTT. Its translation is CASSHMTALGPLHF.